Presented here are 26 T cell receptor beta chains from one specimen sequenced in a study of Ad26.COV2.S vaccination and SARS-CoV-2 variants. This sample's treatment: some 20 received Ad26.COV2.S at low or high dose, single or two shots; several received placebo; per-sample allocation not given. Specimens were obtained on day 63 following the first vaccine or placebo injection. Libraries were prepared by immunoSEQ multiplex PCR; TCRdb keeps only in-frame clonotypes and omits some of them. The sample has 300,000 to 500,000 clones; roughly nine tenths are singletons. The sample here was peripheral blood, taken in a trial of Ad26.COV2.S vaccine versus placebo. The receptors shown here come from a person aged 18-60 years who received the Ad26.COV2.S COVID-19 vaccine or a placebo.

This clone has more than one count but fewer than ten. The chain carries TRBV5-4 and TRBJ1-4; no clear D. V dropped 4 bases and J dropped 3 bases, with 13 bases sitting between them. Per germline, CDR1 SGHNT and CDR2 YYREEE (reference sequence). This CDR3 region has 15 residues. CDR3 in DNA: TGTGCCAGCAGCCCCTGGACGTACTCTAATGAAAAACTGTTTTTT. Translation: CASSPWTYSNEKLFF.

This chain uses TRBV19 with TRBJ1-6; D gene uncertain. CDR3 length equals 14 residues. Germline values: CDR1 LNHDA, CDR2 SQIVND (reference sequence). The V gene lost 0 bases and the J gene lost 6 bases, with 6 bases spanning the gap. CDR3 in amino acids: CASSIDGLNSPLHF. CDR3 nucleotide sequence: TGTGCCAGTAGTATAGATGGCCTTAATTCACCCCTCCACTTT. Full variable domain (missing parts from reference TRBV19 and TRBJ1-6): DGGITQSPKYLFRKEGQNVTLSCEQNLNHDAMYWYRQDPGQGLRLIYYSQIVNDFQKGDIAEGYSVSREKKESFPLTVTSAQKNPTAFYLCASSIDGLNSPLHFGNGTRLTVT.

The chain uses TRBV4-1 and TRBJ2-3; tentative D call: TRBD1 (6 bases). V lost 5 bases to trimming and J lost 2 bases, with 17 bases between them. CDR1 and CDR2 (germline): MGHRA, YSYEKL. The CDR3 spans 16 residues. CDR3 loop: CASSTTGTYATDTQYF. In DNA form, the CDR3 reads TGCGCCAGCAGCACCACCGGGACATACGCCACAGATACGCAGTATTTT.

V usage is TRBV24-1 and J usage is TRBJ2-1, with 13 nucleotides matching TRBD2. Per the germline V gene, CDR1 is KGHDR and CDR2 is SFDVKD. The V and J ends lost 4 bases and 7 bases, in that order; junction bases with no gene match: 9. CDR3 size: 17 residues. CDR3 region: CATSELTSGGGRNEQFF. CDR3 coding DNA: TGTGCCACCAGTGAACTTACTAGCGGGGGGGGCAGAAATGAGCAGTTCTTC.

V gene TRBV5-1 combines with J gene TRBJ1-3, with 8 positions matching TRBD1. Trimming at V came to 2 bases and at J to 3 bases, leaving 4 bases not matched to a gene. Looked up from germline, CDR1 is SGHRS and CDR2 is YFSETQ. There are 15 residues in the CDR3. As DNA, the CDR3 is TGCGCCAGCAGCTTTGGACAGGGAGGTGGAAACACCATATATTTT. It yields the protein CASSFGQGGGNTIYF.

CDR3 protein: CASSGPGGRYNEQFF. In DNA, the CDR3 is TGTGCCAGCAGCGGGCCCGGGGGGCGTTACAATGAGCAGTTCTTC. This rearrangement joins TRBV5-4 to TRBJ2-1; a possible D gene is TRBD2 (7 bases). The V and J ends lost 4 bases and 4 bases respectively, with 15 bases between them. Germline V gene data show CDR1 as SGHNT and CDR2 as YYREEE (reference sequence). The CDR3 runs 15 residues.

This chain joins TRBV4-1 and TRBJ1-2, with unresolved D. Germline CDR1 is MGHRA and CDR2 is YSYEKL. This CDR3 is built from 13 residues. V gave up 2 bases and J gave up 1 base, with 5 bases separating them. CDR3 sequence: CASSQWGNYGYTF. CDR3 in DNA: TGCGCCAGCAGCCAATGGGGTAACTATGGCTACACCTTC.

This clone appeared once. The gene calls are TRBV11-2 and TRBJ2-3; D not certain. Looked up from germline, CDR1 is SGHAT and CDR2 is FQNNGV. The CDR3 spans 12 residues. Trimming removed 5 bases at V and 2 bases at J, with 5 bases between. DNA for the CDR3: TGTGCCAGCAGCCCGACCACAGATACGCAGTATTTT. Encoded protein: CASSPTTDTQYF.

This rearrangement joins TRBV18 to TRBJ2-1; D not certain. The germline V gene has CDR1 KGHSH and CDR2 LQKENI. Trimming took off 4 bases at V and 5 bases at J, with 6 bases between the two ends. This CDR3 region has 12 residues. This chain's CDR3 is CASSRINNEQFF. Here the CDR3 DNA reads TGTGCCAGCTCACGGATAAACAATGAGCAGTTCTTC.

This chain links TRBV19 with TRBJ1-1; D call uncertain. Germline V gene sequence: CDR1 LNHDA, CDR2 SQIVND (reference sequence). This CDR3 spans 18 amino acids. V gave up 2 bases and J gave up 5 bases, with 24 bases separating them. CDR3 nucleotide sequence: TGTGCCAGTAGTATATCGGTTTTCTTTCCCGGTGTACGTACTGAAGCTTTCTTT. Its protein is CASSISVFFPGVRTEAFF.

This rearrangement joins TRBV6-6 to TRBJ2-7; D might be TRBD2 (5 bases). Germline CDR1 reads MNHNY; CDR2 reads SVGAGI (reference sequence). The CDR3 loop spans 14 amino acids. Trimming left V 5 bases short and J 2 bases short, with 13 bases between. The chain's CDR3 is CASSMRSGTYEQYF. The CDR3 nucleotides are TGTGCCAGCAGTATGCGGTCGGGGACCTACGAGCAGTACTTC.

The gene calls are TRBV2 and TRBJ2-3, with no clear D. V was shortened by 5 bases and J by 3 bases, with 12 bases between the two germline ends. Per the germline V gene, CDR1 is SNHLY and CDR2 is FYNNEI. There are 14 residues in the CDR3. CDR3 DNA: TGTGCCAGCAGTAGAATCCTAACTACAGATACGCAGTATTTT. It codes for CASSRILTTDTQYF. The whole variable domain, remainder taken from reference TRBV2 and TRBJ2-3, is EPEVTQTPSHQVTQMGQEVILRCVPISNHLYFYWYRQILGQKVEFLVSFYNNEISEKSEIFDDQFSVERPDGSNFTLKIRSTKLEDSAMYFCASSRILTTDTQYFGPGTRLTVL.

This chain connects TRBV6-5 to TRBJ2-1, with a tentative D call TRBD2 (7 bases). The CDR3 runs 13 residues. Trimming left V 11 bases short and J 1 base short, with 12 bases between. The germline V gene has CDR1 MNHEY and CDR2 SVGAGI. The CDR3 loop reads CAGRGVSYNEQFF. Here the CDR3 DNA reads TGTGCCGGGAGGGGGGTTTCCTACAATGAGCAGTTCTTC.

The rearrangement joins TRBV7-2 to TRBJ1-5; no reliable D call. Trimming left V 4 bases short and J 1 base short, with 5 bases between. The CDR3 has 13 amino acids. Germline CDR1 SGHTA, CDR2 FQGNSA. CDR3: CASSSQSNQPQHF. The CDR3 DNA reads as TGTGCCAGCAGCTCCCAGAGCAATCAGCCCCAGCATTTT.

CDR3 sequence (DNA): TGCAGCGTTGATGGCCTCCCCCGTAAACTGTTTTTT. Protein sequence: CSVDGLPRKLFF. This chain joins TRBV29-1 and TRBJ1-4; D is undetermined. This CDR3 comprises 12 residues. Deletions cut 3 bases from V and 11 bases from J, with 13 bases between. Germline CDR1 is SQVTM and CDR2 is ANQGSEA. Based on the CDR3 plus reference TRBV29-1 and TRBJ1-4, the full variable domain is SAVISQKPSRDICQRGTSLTIQCQVDSQVTMMFWYRQQPGQSLTLIATANQGSEATYESGFVIDKFPISRPNLTFSTLTVSNMSPEDSSIYLCSVDGLPRKLFFGSGTQLSVL.

V usage is TRBV2 and J usage is TRBJ1-1, with a possible D match to TRBD1 (5 bases). This CDR3 contains 13 residues. Trimming left V 5 bases short and J 1 base short, with 8 bases between. In germline, CDR1 is SNHLY, CDR2 FYNNEI. The CDR3 spells CASSLDTNTEAFF. As DNA, the CDR3 is TGTGCCAGCAGTCTGGACACGAACACTGAAGCTTTCTTT.

The chain carries TRBV11-2 and TRBJ2-1; no firm D call. The CDR3 covers 12 residues. V gave up 5 bases and J gave up 7 bases, with 9 bases separating them. From germline, CDR1 is SGHAT and CDR2 FQNNGV. The CDR3 is CASSVHRNEQFF. The CDR3, as DNA: TGTGCCAGCAGCGTTCACCGGAATGAGCAGTTCTTC.

The rearrangement uses TRBV7-2 and TRBJ1-2; D is undetermined. V lost 10 bases and J lost 1, with 13 bases in between. Germline V gene sequence: CDR1 SGHTA, CDR2 FQGNSA. This CDR3 is 13 amino acids long. CDR3 DNA sequence: TGTGCCACAGGAGACGGGGTTAACTATGGCTACACCTTC. This sequence encodes CATGDGVNYGYTF.

The chain uses TRBV7-9 and TRBJ1-6, with unresolved D. The CDR3 is 14 residues long. Trimming stripped 4 bases from V and 10 bases from J, with 14 bases between. The V gene's germline CDR1 is SEHNR and CDR2 FQNEAQ (reference sequence). The CDR3 region is CASSYDNIGSPLHF. CDR3 nucleotides: TGTGCCAGCAGCTATGACAATATAGGCTCACCCCTCCACTTT.

The gene calls are TRBV6-5 and TRBJ2-7, with 10 positions matching TRBD1. This CDR3 region has 15 residues. Per germline, CDR1 MNHEY and CDR2 SVGAGI. The DNA for the CDR3 is TGTGCTCTCCGGCCAGGGACAGGGGTTTTCAACGAGCAGTACTTC. This gives the protein CALRPGTGVFNEQYF.

V usage is TRBV7-2 and J usage is TRBJ2-5; D is undetermined. Trimming took 1 base from V and 4 from J, leaving 7 bases between them. Germline-derived CDR1 and CDR2 are SGHTA and FQGNSA. The CDR3 is 13 amino acids. The CDR3 spells CASSLDYRETQYF. In DNA, the CDR3 is TGTGCCAGCAGCTTAGATTACAGAGAGACCCAGTACTTC.

V usage is TRBV10-1 and J usage is TRBJ1-5; TRBD1 might be the D (6 bases). The CDR3 is 16 amino acids. V was trimmed by 3 bases and J by 0 bases, leaving 12 bases between them. Germline CDR1 reads WNHNN; CDR2 reads SYGVQD (reference sequence). CDR3 in DNA: TGCGCCAGCAGTGACCAGGGGCGATATAGCAATCAGCCCCAGCATTTT. It is translated as CASSDQGRYSNQPQHF.

This chain uses TRBV2 with TRBJ2-7, with TRBD1 matching 7 bases. CDR3 length: 13 amino acids. CDR1 SNHLY and CDR2 FYNNEI come from the germline V gene. With 8 bases clipped from V and 4 bases from J, the junction kept 8 bases outside the gene matches. The CDR3 protein is CASGRQGIYEQYF. CDR3 bases: TGTGCCAGCGGTAGACAGGGAATTTACGAGCAGTACTTC.

The gene calls are TRBV4-3 and TRBJ2-7; 10 nucleotides agree with TRBD2. J gave up 0 bases and V 3 bases, and 20 bases lay outside the gene matches. The CDR3 is 21 amino acids. CDR1 LGHNA and CDR2 YSLEER come from the germline V gene. CDR3 sequence reads: CASSQEREGGGVSYSSYEQYF. CDR3 DNA: TGCGCCAGCAGCCAGGAGCGGGAGGGGGGCGGAGTTAGTTACAGCTCCTACGAGCAGTACTTC.

V gene TRBV27 combines with J gene TRBJ2-7; no clear D. The CDR3 spans 15 residues. Per germline, CDR1 MNHEY and CDR2 SMNVEV (reference sequence). V lost 4 bases to trimming and J lost 0 bases, with 13 bases between them. This chain's CDR3 is CASSSTGRSSYEQYF. CDR3 DNA: TGTGCCAGCAGTTCAACCGGACGGAGCTCCTACGAGCAGTACTTC.

There are a few counts of this clone. The rearrangement uses TRBV11-2 and TRBJ1-1, with a tentative D call TRBD1 (6 bases). This CDR3 comprises 14 residues. Deletions cut 5 bases from V and 12 bases from J, with 22 bases between. Germline V CDR1 and CDR2: SGHAT, FQNNGV. The CDR3 sequence is CASSPIESRRGTFF. The CDR3 DNA reads as TGTGCCAGCAGCCCAATAGAGTCCAGAAGGGGGACTTTCTTT.